A single sample is the source of the 13 T cell receptor beta chains below, sequenced in a study of cytomegalovirus exposure and HLA in healthy donors. The PCR had 60 Vbeta and 13 Jbeta primers. Clones were read by immunoSEQ multiplex PCR, and TCRdb kept only the in-frame ones, dropping some. The sample shows some 200,000 clones, around 64% of them seen only once. Specimen: PBMCs. The receptors come from a middle-aged man in good health and CMV-seropositive.

This chain links TRBV27 with TRBJ1-5; 11 nucleotides line up with TRBD1. V shed 10 bases, J shed 3 bases, and the junction held 5 bases outside the gene matches. CDR1 and CDR2 from the germline V gene are MNHEY and SMNVEV (reference sequence). There are 14 residues in the CDR3. In nucleotides, the CDR3 is TGTGCCACAAGGACAGGGGGCTCCAATCAGCCCCAGCATTTT. It translates to CATRTGGSNQPQHF.

Only a few counts were recorded for this clone. This chain uses TRBV6-5 with TRBJ2-7, with 7 bases aligning to TRBD1. This CDR3 comprises 16 residues. J gave up 0 bases and V 2 bases, and 7 bases lay outside the gene matches. The germline gives CDR1 MNHEY, CDR2 SVGAGI. CDR3 sequence reads: CASSYSYGTASYEQYF. The DNA for the CDR3 is TGTGCCAGCAGTTACAGCTACGGGACAGCCTCCTACGAGCAGTACTTC.

The chain couples TRBV19 to TRBJ2-1, with 15 bases lining up with TRBD2. V lost 3 bases to trimming and J lost 6 bases; unmatched junction nucleotides: 9. Germline-derived CDR1 and CDR2 are LNHDA and SQIVND (reference sequence). There are 18 residues in the CDR3. Here the CDR3 DNA reads TGTGCCAGTAGTATGCTGGGACTAGCGGGGGGAAAGGGCAATGAGCAGTTCTTC. Encoded protein: CASSMLGLAGGKGNEQFF.

The chain carries TRBV9 and TRBJ1-2; tentative D call: TRBD1 (6 bases). Germline V gene data show CDR1 as SGDLS and CDR2 as YYNGEE. V lost 4 bases and J 1 base, leaving 20 bases between the germline ends. The CDR3 is made up of 17 amino acids. The CDR3 reads CASSFTPTGTNNYGYTF. The CDR3 DNA follows: TGTGCCAGCAGCTTCACACCCACCGGGACAAATAACTATGGCTACACCTTC.

The V and J genes are TRBV28 and TRBJ2-5; 12 bases fit TRBD1. The CDR3 consists of 16 residues. The J segment lost 6 bases and the V segment lost 2 bases, leaving 7 bases of the junction unmatched. Per germline, CDR1 MDHEN and CDR2 SYDVKM. The CDR3 nucleotides read TGTGCCAGCAGTTTAGTTGGGACAGGGGGCGACCAGACCCAGTACTTC. It yields the protein CASSLVGTGGDQTQYF.

V usage is TRBV19 and J usage is TRBJ1-6; TRBD1 matches at 7 bases. This CDR3 has 13 residues. Per germline, CDR1 LNHDA and CDR2 SQIVND (reference sequence). V shed 4 bases, J shed 13 bases, and the junction held 7 bases outside the gene matches. The CDR3 reads CASSRKQGTPLHF. Written as DNA, the CDR3 is TGTGCCAGTAGTAGGAAACAGGGGACTCCCCTCCACTTT.

J is TRBJ2-1 and V is TRBV2, with 10 bases identical to TRBD2. The length of the CDR3 is 15 residues. CDR1 and CDR2 (germline): SNHLY, FYNNEI. Unmatched junction bases numbered 7, after V lost 2 bases and J lost 9 bases. The CDR3 nucleotides are TGTGCCAGCAGTGAAAAAGCGGGGGGGCCTGGTGAGCAGTTCTTC. Protein sequence: CASSEKAGGPGEQFF.

The CDR3 reads CASSPVFEAQETQYF. CDR3 nucleotides: TGTGCCAGCAGCCCCGTCTTCGAGGCGCAAGAGACCCAGTACTTC. This chain joins TRBV6-5 and TRBJ2-5; no reliable D call. The CDR3 length is 15 residues. V lost 6 bases and J 2 bases, leaving 16 bases between the germline ends. The germline gives CDR1 MNHEY, CDR2 SVGAGI.

In this sample, this clone turned up a few times. The CDR3 region is CASNIQGAGEQYF. The DNA for the CDR3 is TGTGCCAGCAACATACAGGGGGCCGGGGAGCAGTACTTC. The chain couples TRBV6-6 to TRBJ2-7; 9 nucleotides match TRBD1. CDR3 size: 13 residues. J gave up 7 bases and V 7 bases, and 8 bases lay outside the gene matches. Germline-derived CDR1 and CDR2 are MNHNY and SVGAGI (reference sequence).

The V and J genes are TRBV6-6 and TRBJ1-1, with D possibly being TRBD1 (5 bases). V shed 0 bases and J shed 7 bases, with 12 bases lying between them. The CDR3 runs 14 residues. Germline assignment: CDR1 MNHNY and CDR2 SVGAGI (reference sequence). CDR3 nucleotide sequence: TGTGCCAGCAGTTACTCCCCCGGGCAGGGTGAAGCTTTCTTT. Translating it yields CASSYSPGQGEAFF.

DNA of the CDR3: TGCGCCAGCAGCCAAGCGACGGAGGTGGTCACTGAAGCTTTCTTT. The encoded protein is CASSQATEVVTEAFF. V and J are TRBV4-1 and TRBJ1-1; D call uncertain. V dropped 1 base and J dropped 4 bases, with 13 bases sitting between them. CDR1 is MGHRA and CDR2 is YSYEKL in the germline V gene. The CDR3 is 15 residues long.

This clone came up a few times. The gene calls are TRBV7-9 and TRBJ2-3; 10 positions match TRBD2. Germline loops: CDR1 SEHNR, CDR2 FQNEAQ (reference sequence). V lost 5 bases, J lost 0 bases, and 14 bases stayed unmatched. The CDR3 has 19 amino acids. The CDR3 loop is CASSKPRQRGGRSTDTQYF. CDR3 nucleotides: TGTGCCAGCAGCAAACCACGGCAGCGGGGGGGCCGGAGCACAGATACGCAGTATTTT.

The CDR3 DNA is TGTGCCAGCAGCTCACCGGGGGGGGTCGGGAACACTGAAGCTTTCTTT. As protein: CASSSPGGVGNTEAFF. The chain links TRBV7-6 to TRBJ1-1; maybe TRBD1 (5 bases). V dropped 4 bases and J dropped 1 base, with 16 bases sitting between them. The CDR3 length is 16 residues. From germline, CDR1 is SGHVS and CDR2 FNYEAQ.